This T cell receptor beta chain was documented in a study of T cells in localized non-small cell lung cancer. CDR3 length: 16 amino acids. Germline CDR1 MNHNS, CDR2 SASEGT. V lost 1 base, J lost 1 base, and 6 bases stayed unmatched. Assay: immunoSEQ multiplex PCR; the TCRdb copy retains only in-frame clones and omits some. Among 30,000 to 35,000 clones, 90% to 95% were seen once, and the ten largest hold 6.5% to 10%. This sequence joins TRBV6-1 and TRBJ2-5; the match to TRBD2 covers 7 bases. Sequencing was performed on peripheral blood, taken before any cancer treatment. This clonotype was obtained from a female donor older than 55 with stage I lung adenocarcinoma. The CDR3 region is CASSEGLGLTQETQYF. CDR3 DNA: TGTGCCAGCAGTGAAGGTTTGGGACTAACCCAAGAGACCCAGTACTTC.